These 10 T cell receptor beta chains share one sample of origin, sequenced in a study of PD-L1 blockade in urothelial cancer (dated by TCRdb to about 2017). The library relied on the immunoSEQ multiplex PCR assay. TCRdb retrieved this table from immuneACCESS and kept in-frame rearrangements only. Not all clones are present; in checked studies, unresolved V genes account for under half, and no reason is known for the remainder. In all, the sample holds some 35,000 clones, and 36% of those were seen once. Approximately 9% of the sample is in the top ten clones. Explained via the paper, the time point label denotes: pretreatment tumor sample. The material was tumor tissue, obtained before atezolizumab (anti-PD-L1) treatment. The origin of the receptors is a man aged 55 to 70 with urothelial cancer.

CDR3 loop: CASSEWSVGFTDTQYF. CDR3 DNA sequence: TGCGCCAGCAGTGAGTGGAGCGTGGGATTCACAGATACGCAGTATTTT. This rearrangement joins TRBV10-2 to TRBJ2-3; D uncertain. The CDR3 totals 16 residues. Trimming took 1 base from V and 2 from J, leaving 13 bases between them. CDR1 is WSHSY, CDR2 SAAADI, per germline.

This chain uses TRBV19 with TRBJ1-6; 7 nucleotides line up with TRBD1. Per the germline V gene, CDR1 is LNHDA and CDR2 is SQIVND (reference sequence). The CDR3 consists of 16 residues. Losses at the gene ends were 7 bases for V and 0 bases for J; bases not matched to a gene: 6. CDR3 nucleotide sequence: TGTGCCAGTAAAGGGGGCCCTAGCTCCTATAATTCACCCCTCCACTTT. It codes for CASKGGPSSYNSPLHF. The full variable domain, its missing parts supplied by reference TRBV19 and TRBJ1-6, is DGGITQSPKYLFRKEGQNVTLSCEQNLNHDAMYWYRQDPGQGLRLIYYSQIVNDFQKGDIAEGYSVSREKKESFPLTVTSAQKNPTAFYLCASKGGPSSYNSPLHFGNGTRLTVT.

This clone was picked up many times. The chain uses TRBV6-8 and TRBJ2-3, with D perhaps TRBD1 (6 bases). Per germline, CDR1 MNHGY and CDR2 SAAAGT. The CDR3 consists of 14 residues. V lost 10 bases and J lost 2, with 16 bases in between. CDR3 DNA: TGTGCCATCAGCAAAGGACAGATCACAGATACGCAGTATTTT. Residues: CAISKGQITDTQYF.

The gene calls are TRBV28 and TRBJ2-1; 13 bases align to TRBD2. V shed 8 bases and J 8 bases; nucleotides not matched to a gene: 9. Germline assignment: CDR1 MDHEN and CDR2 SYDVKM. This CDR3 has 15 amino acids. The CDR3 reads CASRKGLAGEDEQFF. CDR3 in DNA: TGTGCCAGCCGAAAAGGACTAGCGGGAGAGGATGAGCAGTTCTTC.

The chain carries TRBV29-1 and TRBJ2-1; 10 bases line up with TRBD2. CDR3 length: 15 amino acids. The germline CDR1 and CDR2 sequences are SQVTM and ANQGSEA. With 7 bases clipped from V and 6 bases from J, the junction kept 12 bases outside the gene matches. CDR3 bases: TGCAGCGCTCACAGGGCTAGCGGGAGTAGCAATGAGCAGTTCTTC. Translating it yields CSAHRASGSSNEQFF.

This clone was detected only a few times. The CDR3 sequence: CASSPGGPTDTQYF. CDR3 coding DNA: TGTGCCAGCAGCCCGGGGGGGCCGACAGATACGCAGTATTTT. This chain connects TRBV6-8 to TRBJ2-3; 8 bases align to TRBD2. Germline-derived CDR1 and CDR2 are MNHGY and SAAAGT. Trimming at V came to 6 bases and at J to 3 bases, leaving 5 bases not matched to a gene. This CDR3 is 14 amino acids long.

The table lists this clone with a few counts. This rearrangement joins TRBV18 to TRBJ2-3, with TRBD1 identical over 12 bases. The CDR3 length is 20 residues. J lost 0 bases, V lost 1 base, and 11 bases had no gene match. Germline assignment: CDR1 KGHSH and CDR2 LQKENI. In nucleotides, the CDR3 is TGTGCCAGCTCACCACGGGACAGGGGGCTTTATCAGGCCAGCACAGATACGCAGTATTTT. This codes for CASSPRDRGLYQASTDTQYF. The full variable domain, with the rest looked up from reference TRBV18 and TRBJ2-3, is NAGVMQNPRHLVRRRGQEARLRCSPMKGHSHVYWYRQLPEEGLKFMVYLQKENIIDESGMPKERFSAEFPKEGPSILRIQQVVRGDSAAYFCASSPRDRGLYQASTDTQYFGPGTRLTVL.

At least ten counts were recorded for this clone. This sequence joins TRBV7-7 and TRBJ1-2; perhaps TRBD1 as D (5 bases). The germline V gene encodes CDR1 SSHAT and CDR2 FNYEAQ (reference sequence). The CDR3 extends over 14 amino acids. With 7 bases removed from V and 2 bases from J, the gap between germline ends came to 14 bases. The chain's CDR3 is CASNQGSSNYGYTF. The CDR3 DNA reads TGTGCCAGCAACCAGGGAAGTTCAAACTATGGCTACACCTTC.

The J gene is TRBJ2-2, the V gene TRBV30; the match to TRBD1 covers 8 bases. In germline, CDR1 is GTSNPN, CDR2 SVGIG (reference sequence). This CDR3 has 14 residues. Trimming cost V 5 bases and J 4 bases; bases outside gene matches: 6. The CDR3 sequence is CAWETGAGTGELFF. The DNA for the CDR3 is TGTGCCTGGGAGACAGGGGCGGGCACCGGGGAGCTGTTTTTT.

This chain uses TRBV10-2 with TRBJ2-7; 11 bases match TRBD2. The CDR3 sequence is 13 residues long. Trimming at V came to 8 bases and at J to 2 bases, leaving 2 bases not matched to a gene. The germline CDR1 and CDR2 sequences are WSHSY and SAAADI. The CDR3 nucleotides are TGCGCCAGCCGTAGCGGGAGGGCCTACGAGCAGTACTTC. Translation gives CASRSGRAYEQYF.